One sample yielded the 10 T cell receptor beta chains listed below, sequenced in a study of shared clonotypes between healthy human individuals (dated by TCRdb to about 2020). Library method: the immunoSEQ multiplex PCR assay. TCRdb obtained this table from immuneACCESS and retained in-frame rearrangements with V and J assigned. These tables miss some clones; where compared with another copy, unresolved V genes account for less than half of the shortfall, and the remainder is unexplained. The sample includes roughly 2 million clones, with roughly 96% observed a single time. Of the sample, 0.1% to 0.15% falls within the top ten clones. Sample: naive CD4+ T cells sorted from blood. The cell subset or site label here, explained by the study, means: CD45RA+ positively selected. The receptors derive from a man between 18 and 35 years old in good health.

The chain combines TRBV29-1 with TRBJ1-1; no firm D call. Germline CDR1 reads SQVTM; CDR2 reads ANQGSEA. V gave up 6 bases and J gave up 1 base, with 12 bases separating them. This CDR3 contains 13 residues. DNA for the CDR3: TGCAGCGTGTCAAAGCCGGAGAACACTGAAGCTTTCTTT. As protein: CSVSKPENTEAFF.

Notes on this clone: This same CDR3 is encoded by further DNA sequences in the sample. The chain joins TRBV6-6 to TRBJ1-4; 9 bases line up with TRBD1. The CDR3 is 15 residues long. The J segment lost 5 bases and the V segment lost 2 bases, leaving 3 bases of the junction unmatched. From germline, CDR1 is MNHNY and CDR2 SVGAGI (reference sequence). This CDR3 is CASSYPGTGNEKLFF. The CDR3 DNA is TGTGCCAGCAGTTACCCGGGGACAGGGAATGAAAAACTGTTTTTT.

The chain couples TRBV11-3 to TRBJ2-5; 8 nucleotides align to TRBD1. With V trimmed by 0 bases and J by 2 bases, 2 bases remained unmatched. CDR1 and CDR2 (germline): SGHNT, YENEEA. The CDR3 is made up of 15 amino acids. The CDR3 spells CASSLDRGRQETQYF. Written as DNA, the CDR3 is TGTGCCAGCAGCTTAGACAGGGGGCGGCAAGAGACCCAGTACTTC.

The chain uses TRBV9 and TRBJ2-1; D remains unclear. This CDR3 contains 15 residues. Germline loops: CDR1 SGDLS, CDR2 YYNGEE. The ends were cut back, 0 bases at V and 2 bases at J, with 9 bases in the middle. The CDR3 loop reads CASSVGPSTYNEQFF. CDR3 nucleotides: TGTGCCAGCAGCGTAGGACCCAGCACCTACAATGAGCAGTTCTTC.

The chain employs TRBV6-5 and TRBJ2-2; either TRBD1 or TRBD2 may fit D (5 bases each). Germline V lookup: CDR1 MNHEY, CDR2 SVGAGI. V shed 7 bases and J shed 6 bases, with 9 bases lying between them. This CDR3 region has 12 residues. Here the CDR3 reads CASMRGPGELFF. The CDR3 region has the DNA TGTGCCAGCATGAGGGGACCCGGGGAGCTGTTTTTT.

This chain joins TRBV28 and TRBJ1-1; TRBD1 agrees at 7 bases. The V gene end was trimmed by 6 bases and the J gene end by 1 base; junction bases not matched to a gene: 5. The CDR3 spans 14 residues. Germline loops: CDR1 MDHEN, CDR2 SYDVKM. CDR3 in DNA: TGTGCCAGCAGCCGACAGGGAAAGAACACTGAAGCTTTCTTT. Translation gives CASSRQGKNTEAFF.

The chain recombines TRBV9 with TRBJ1-5; D unclear. Between the trimmed V and J ends, which lost 2 bases and 4 bases, there was a span of 7 bases. The CDR3 has 13 residues. In germline, CDR1 is SGDLS, CDR2 YYNGEE. CDR3: CASSVEANQPQHF. DNA for the CDR3: TGTGCCAGCAGCGTGGAAGCTAATCAGCCCCAGCATTTT.

This chain joins TRBV4-1 and TRBJ2-4, with 7 bases aligning to TRBD2. CDR3 length: 15 residues. Per germline, CDR1 MGHRA and CDR2 YSYEKL. Trimming took 1 base from V and 7 from J; bases not matched to a gene: 7. DNA for the CDR3: TGCGCCAGCAGCCAAGGCCGATGGACTAGTAACATTCAGTACTTC. Residues: CASSQGRWTSNIQYF.

Of note for this clone: Other DNA sequences within the sample encode an identical CDR3. The chain uses TRBV5-1 and TRBJ1-5; weak D call: TRBD1 (6 bases). This CDR3 is built from 15 residues. Trimming cost V 0 bases and J 3 bases, with 10 bases left between them. The germline V gene encodes CDR1 SGHRS and CDR2 YFSETQ. This chain's CDR3 is CASSLEGHSNQPQHF. The CDR3 nucleotides are TGCGCCAGCAGCTTGGAGGGACACTCCAATCAGCCCCAGCATTTT.

J is TRBJ1-2 and V is TRBV7-9, with no clear D. Trimming stripped 4 bases from V and 2 bases from J, with 11 bases between. CDR3 length: 14 amino acids. The V gene's germline CDR1 is SEHNR and CDR2 FQNEAQ (reference sequence). The CDR3 DNA reads as TGTGCCAGCAGCTCCTGGGAATCGAACTATGGCTACACCTTC. Encoded protein: CASSSWESNYGYTF.